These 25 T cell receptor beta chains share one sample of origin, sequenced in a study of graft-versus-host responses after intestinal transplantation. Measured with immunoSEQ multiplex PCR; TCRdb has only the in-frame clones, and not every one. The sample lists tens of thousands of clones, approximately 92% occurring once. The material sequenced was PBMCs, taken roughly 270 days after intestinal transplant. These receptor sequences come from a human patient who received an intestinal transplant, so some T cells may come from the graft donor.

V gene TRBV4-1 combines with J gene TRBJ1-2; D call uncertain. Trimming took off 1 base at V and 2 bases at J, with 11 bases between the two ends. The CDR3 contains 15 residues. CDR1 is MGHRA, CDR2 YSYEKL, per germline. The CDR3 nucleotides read TGCGCCAGCAGCCAAGTGCGGGGTGCCAACTATGGCTACACCTTC. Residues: CASSQVRGANYGYTF.

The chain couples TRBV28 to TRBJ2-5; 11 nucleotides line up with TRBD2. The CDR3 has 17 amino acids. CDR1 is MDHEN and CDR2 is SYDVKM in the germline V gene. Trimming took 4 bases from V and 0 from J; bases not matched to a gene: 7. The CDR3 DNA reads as TGTGCCAGCAGTTCGTCCTTGGGACTAGCGGACCAAGAGACCCAGTACTTC. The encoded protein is CASSSSLGLADQETQYF.

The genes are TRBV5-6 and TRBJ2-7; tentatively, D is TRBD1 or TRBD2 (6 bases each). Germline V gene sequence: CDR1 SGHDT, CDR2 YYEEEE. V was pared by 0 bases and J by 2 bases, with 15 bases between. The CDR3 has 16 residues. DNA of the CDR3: TGTGCCAGCAGCTTGGAGGCAGGGGACTGGACCTACGAGCAGTACTTC. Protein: CASSLEAGDWTYEQYF.

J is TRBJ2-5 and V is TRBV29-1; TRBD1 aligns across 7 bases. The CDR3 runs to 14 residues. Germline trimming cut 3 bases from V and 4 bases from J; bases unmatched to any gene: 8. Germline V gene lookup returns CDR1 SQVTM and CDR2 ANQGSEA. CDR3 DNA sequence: TGCAGCGTTGAGTTGGGCCCAGGGGGAGAGACCCAGTACTTC. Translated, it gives CSVELGPGGETQYF.

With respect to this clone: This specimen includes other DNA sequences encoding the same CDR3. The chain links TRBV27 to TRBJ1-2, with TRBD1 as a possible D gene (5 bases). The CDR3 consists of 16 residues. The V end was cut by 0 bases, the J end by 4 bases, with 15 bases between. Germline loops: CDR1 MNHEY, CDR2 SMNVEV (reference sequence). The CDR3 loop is CASSLSRGEALYGYTF. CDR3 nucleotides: TGTGCCAGCAGTTTATCACGGGGGGAAGCCCTCTATGGCTACACCTTC.

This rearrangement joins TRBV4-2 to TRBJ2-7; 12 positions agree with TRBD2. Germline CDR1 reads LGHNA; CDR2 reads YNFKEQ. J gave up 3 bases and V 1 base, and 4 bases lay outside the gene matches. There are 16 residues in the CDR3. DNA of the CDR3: TGTGCCAGCAGCCAAGTGACTAGCGGGAGTTTCTACGAGCAGTACTTC. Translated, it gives CASSQVTSGSFYEQYF.

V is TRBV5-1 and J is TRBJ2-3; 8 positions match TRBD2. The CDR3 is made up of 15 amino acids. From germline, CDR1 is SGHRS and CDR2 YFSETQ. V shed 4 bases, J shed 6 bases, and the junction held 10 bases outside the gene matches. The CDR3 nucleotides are TGCGCCAGCAGCCTGGATAGCGGGAAGTCCGATACGCAGTATTTT. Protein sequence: CASSLDSGKSDTQYF.

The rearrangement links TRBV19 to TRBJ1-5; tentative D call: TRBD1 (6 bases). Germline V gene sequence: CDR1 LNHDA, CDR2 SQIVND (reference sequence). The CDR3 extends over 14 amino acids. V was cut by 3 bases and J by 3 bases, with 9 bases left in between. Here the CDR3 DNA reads TGTGCCAGTAGTATCCAGGGGTCCAATCAGCCCCAGCATTTT. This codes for CASSIQGSNQPQHF.

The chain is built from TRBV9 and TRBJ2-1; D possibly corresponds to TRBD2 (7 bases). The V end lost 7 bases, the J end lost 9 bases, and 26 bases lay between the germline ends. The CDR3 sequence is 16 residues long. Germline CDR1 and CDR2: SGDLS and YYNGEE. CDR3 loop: CASARREGTGHREQFF. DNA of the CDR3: TGTGCCAGCGCCCGGAGGGAGGGTACAGGGCACCGTGAGCAGTTCTTC.

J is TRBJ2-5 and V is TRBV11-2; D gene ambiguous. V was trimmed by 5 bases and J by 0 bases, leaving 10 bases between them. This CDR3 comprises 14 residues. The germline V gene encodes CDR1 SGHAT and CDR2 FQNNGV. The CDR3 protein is CASSPLPDQETQYF. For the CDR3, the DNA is TGTGCCAGCAGCCCACTCCCGGACCAAGAGACCCAGTACTTC.

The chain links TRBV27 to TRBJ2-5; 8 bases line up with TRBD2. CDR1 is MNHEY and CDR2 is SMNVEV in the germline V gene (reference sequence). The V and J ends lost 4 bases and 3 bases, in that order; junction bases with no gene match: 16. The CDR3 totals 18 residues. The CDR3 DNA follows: TGTGCCAGCAGTTCTTTCCGGGGGGTAGCGGGATTCGAAGAGACCCAGTACTTC. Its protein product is CASSSFRGVAGFEETQYF.

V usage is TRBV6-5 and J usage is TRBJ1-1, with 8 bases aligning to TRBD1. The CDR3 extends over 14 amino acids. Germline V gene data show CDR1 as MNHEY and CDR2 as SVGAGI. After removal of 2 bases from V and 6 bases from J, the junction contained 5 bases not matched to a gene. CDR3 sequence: CASSYQGAVAEAFF. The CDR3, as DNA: TGTGCCAGCAGTTACCAGGGGGCTGTCGCTGAAGCTTTCTTT.

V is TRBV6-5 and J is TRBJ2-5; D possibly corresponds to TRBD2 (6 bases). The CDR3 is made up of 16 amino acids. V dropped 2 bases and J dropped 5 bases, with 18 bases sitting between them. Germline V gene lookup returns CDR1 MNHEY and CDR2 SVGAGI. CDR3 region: CASSYTQSAGLETQYF. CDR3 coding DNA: TGTGCCAGCAGTTACACCCAAAGTGCGGGGTTGGAGACCCAGTACTTC.

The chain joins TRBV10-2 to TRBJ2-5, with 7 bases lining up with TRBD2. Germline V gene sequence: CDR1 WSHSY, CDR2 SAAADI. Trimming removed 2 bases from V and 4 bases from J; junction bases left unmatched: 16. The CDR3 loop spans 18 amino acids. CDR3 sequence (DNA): TGCGCCAGCAGTGAGGGGCGGGCGGGGGTCCCTATCAGAGAGACCCAGTACTTC. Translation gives CASSEGRAGVPIRETQYF.

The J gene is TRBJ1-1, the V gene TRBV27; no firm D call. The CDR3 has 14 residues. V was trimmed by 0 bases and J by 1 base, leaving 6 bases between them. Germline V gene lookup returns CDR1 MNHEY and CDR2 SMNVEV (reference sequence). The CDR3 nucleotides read TGTGCCAGCAGTTTATCGTTTGGGAACACTGAAGCTTTCTTT. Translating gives CASSLSFGNTEAFF.

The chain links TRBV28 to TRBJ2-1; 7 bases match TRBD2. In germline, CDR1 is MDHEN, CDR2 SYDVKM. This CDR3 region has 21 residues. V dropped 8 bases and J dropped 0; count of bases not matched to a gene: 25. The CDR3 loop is CASYQWPREASGLSSYNEQFF. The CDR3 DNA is TGTGCCAGCTACCAGTGGCCTCGCGAGGCTAGCGGTTTGAGCTCCTACAATGAGCAGTTCTTC.

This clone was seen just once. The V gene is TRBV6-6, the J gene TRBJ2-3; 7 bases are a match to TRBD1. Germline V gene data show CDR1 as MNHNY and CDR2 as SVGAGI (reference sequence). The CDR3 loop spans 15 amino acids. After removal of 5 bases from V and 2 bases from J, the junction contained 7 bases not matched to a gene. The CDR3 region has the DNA TGTGCCAGCAGTCCCCTGACAGGGTTCACAGATACGCAGTATTTT. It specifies CASSPLTGFTDTQYF.

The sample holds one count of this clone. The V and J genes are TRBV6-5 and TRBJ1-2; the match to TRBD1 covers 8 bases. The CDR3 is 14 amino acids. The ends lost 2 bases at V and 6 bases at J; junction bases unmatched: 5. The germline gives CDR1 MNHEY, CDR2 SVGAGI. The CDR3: CASSYLPDRDGYTF. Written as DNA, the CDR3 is TGTGCCAGCAGTTACCTCCCGGACAGGGATGGCTACACCTTC.

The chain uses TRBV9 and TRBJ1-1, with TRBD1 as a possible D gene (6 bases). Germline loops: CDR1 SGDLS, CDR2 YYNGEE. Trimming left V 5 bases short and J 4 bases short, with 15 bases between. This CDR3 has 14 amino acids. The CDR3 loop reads CASSMGGWGTEAFF. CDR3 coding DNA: TGTGCCAGCAGTATGGGGGGCTGGGGCACTGAAGCTTTCTTT.

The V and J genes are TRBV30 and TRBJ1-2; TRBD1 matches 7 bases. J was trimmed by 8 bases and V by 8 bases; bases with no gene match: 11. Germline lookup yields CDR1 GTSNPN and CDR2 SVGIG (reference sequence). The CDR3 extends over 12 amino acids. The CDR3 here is CAAYRGSLGYTF. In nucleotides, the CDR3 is TGTGCCGCCTACAGGGGTTCGCTCGGCTACACCTTC.

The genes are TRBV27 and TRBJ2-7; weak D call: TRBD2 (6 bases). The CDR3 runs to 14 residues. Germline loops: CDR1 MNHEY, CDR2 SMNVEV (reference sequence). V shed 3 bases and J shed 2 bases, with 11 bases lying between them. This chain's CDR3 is CASSLYSGTYEQYF. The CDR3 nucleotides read TGTGCCAGCAGTTTGTATAGCGGAACCTACGAGCAGTACTTC.

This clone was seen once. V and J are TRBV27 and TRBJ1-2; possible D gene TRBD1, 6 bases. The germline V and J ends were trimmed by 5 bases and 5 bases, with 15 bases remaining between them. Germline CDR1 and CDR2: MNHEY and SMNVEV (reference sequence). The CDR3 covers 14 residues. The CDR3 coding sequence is TGTGCCAGCAGTAAGGACAGCAATAAATATGGCTACACCTTC. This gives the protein CASSKDSNKYGYTF.

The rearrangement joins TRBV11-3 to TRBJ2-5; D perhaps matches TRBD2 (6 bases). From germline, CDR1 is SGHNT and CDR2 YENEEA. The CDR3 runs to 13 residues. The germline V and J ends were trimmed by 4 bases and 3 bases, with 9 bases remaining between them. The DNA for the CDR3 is TGTGCCAGCAGCTCCACGGGGGAAGAGACCCAGTACTTC. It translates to CASSSTGEETQYF.

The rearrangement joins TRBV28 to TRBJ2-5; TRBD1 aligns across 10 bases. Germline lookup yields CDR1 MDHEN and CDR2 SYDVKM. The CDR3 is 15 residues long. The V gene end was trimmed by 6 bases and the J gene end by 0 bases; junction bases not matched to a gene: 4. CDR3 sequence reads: CASRRQGANQETQYF. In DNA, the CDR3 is TGTGCCAGCAGACGACAGGGGGCGAACCAAGAGACCCAGTACTTC. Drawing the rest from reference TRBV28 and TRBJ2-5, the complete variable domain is DVKVTQSSRYLVKRTGEKVFLECVQDMDHENMFWYRQDPGLGLRLIYFSYDVKMKEKGDIPEGYSVSREKKERFSLILESASTNQTSMYLCASRRQGANQETQYFGPGTRLLVL.

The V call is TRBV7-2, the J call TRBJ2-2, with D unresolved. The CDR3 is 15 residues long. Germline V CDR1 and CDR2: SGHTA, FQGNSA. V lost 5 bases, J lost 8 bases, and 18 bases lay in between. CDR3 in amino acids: CASSPSKGRVGELFF. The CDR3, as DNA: TGTGCCAGCAGCCCGTCTAAAGGTCGAGTGGGGGAGCTGTTTTTT.